This passage covers 8 T cell receptor beta chains from one sample sequenced in a study of cytomegalovirus exposure and HLA in healthy donors. Amplification used 60 Vbeta primers and 13 Jbeta primers. The method was immunoSEQ multiplex PCR; TCRdb's version includes in-frame clones alone and lacks a portion of them. The sample carries hundreds of thousands of clones, roughly 79% recorded once. The sequencing sample was made of PBMCs. These receptors were obtained from a woman between 40 and 50 years old in good health and CMV-seronegative.

A single count supports this clone. V usage is TRBV9 and J usage is TRBJ2-4; D might be TRBD1 (6 bases). Trimming removed 4 bases at V and 5 bases at J, with 16 bases between. CDR1 SGDLS and CDR2 YYNGEE come from the germline V gene. This CDR3 contains 15 residues. CDR3: CASSRTEQGQNIQYF. For the CDR3, the DNA is TGTGCCAGCAGCCGAACGGAACAGGGTCAAAACATTCAGTACTTC.

The DNA for the CDR3 is TGTGCCAGTAGCCATCAGGGGGGTGCTGGCTACACCTTC. It encodes CASSHQGGAGYTF. This sequence joins TRBV19 and TRBJ1-2, with 7 bases that match TRBD1. The trim removed 6 bases at V and 7 bases at J, leaving 8 bases unmatched. CDR1 and CDR2 from the germline V gene are LNHDA and SQIVND (reference sequence). The CDR3 totals 13 residues.

V gene TRBV7-9 combines with J gene TRBJ2-5; 7 bases are shared with TRBD2. The germline CDR1 and CDR2 sequences are SEHNR and FQNEAQ (reference sequence). J was trimmed by 3 bases and V by 5 bases; bases with no gene match: 15. This CDR3 has 17 amino acids. CDR3 sequence (DNA): TGTGCCAGCAGCCAAGCGGGGTTTGGGGGTCGCGAAGAGACCCAGTACTTC. Residues: CASSQAGFGGREETQYF.

J is TRBJ2-5 and V is TRBV7-8, with D hard to call. The J call may be faulty, since TRBJ2-7 better matches the DNA end. The CDR3 is 15 amino acids. The germline gives CDR1 SGHVS, CDR2 FQNEAQ. The CDR3 region has the DNA TGTGCCAGCAGCTTTTTTAACAGTCCGACCTACGAGCAGTACTTC. It codes for CASSFFNSPTYEQYF.

The chain is built from TRBV5-4 and TRBJ2-1; D is possibly TRBD2 (5 bases). Germline V gene lookup returns CDR1 SGHNT and CDR2 YYREEE (reference sequence). The CDR3 is 17 residues long. V lost 0 bases, J lost 7 bases, and 20 bases lay in between. Written as DNA, the CDR3 is TGTGCCAGCAGCTTGGGAGGGTTAGCCCCCGTAGGTAATGAGCAGTTCTTC. This encodes CASSLGGLAPVGNEQFF.

J is TRBJ1-2 and V is TRBV6-5; D unclear. Germline V gives CDR1 MNHEY, CDR2 SVGAGI. V lost 6 bases and J 2 bases, leaving 13 bases between the germline ends. CDR3 length equals 14 residues. The CDR3 sequence is CASSTSAGNYGYTF. CDR3 DNA: TGTGCCAGCAGCACCTCGGCGGGCAACTATGGCTACACCTTC.

The chain recombines TRBV5-1 with TRBJ1-5; D is unclear. CDR1 and CDR2 (germline): SGHRS, YFSETQ. The CDR3 is made up of 13 amino acids. Trimming took off 0 bases at V and 7 bases at J, with 8 bases between the two ends. The CDR3 here is CASSLGGRQPQHF. The CDR3 nucleotides read TGCGCCAGCAGCTTGGGTGGGAGGCAGCCCCAGCATTTT.

The rearrangement uses TRBV30 and TRBJ2-2; a possible D gene is TRBD1 (6 bases). V was shortened by 7 bases and J by 0 bases, with 21 bases between the two germline ends. The CDR3 runs 17 residues. Germline CDR1 and CDR2: GTSNPN and SVGIG (reference sequence). The chain's CDR3 is CALLLQGTHANTGELFF. In DNA form, the CDR3 reads TGTGCCTTACTTCTACAGGGAACCCACGCGAACACCGGGGAGCTGTTTTTT.